This entry concerns a single TCR beta chain. Methods used by the authors: Estimates of nucleated cell counts were drawn from the amplification of reference gene primers. The table came from immunoSEQ multiplex PCR; TCRdb's copy has only in-frame clones and leaves some out. V, J and clone size are taken as reported in that table, and D and trimming were inferred from the DNA itself. The table lists 100,000 to 120,000 clones, 88% of them singletons. The data were obtained in a study of blood T cell repertoires in COVID-19. Whole-study context: Both acute and convalescent COVID-19 samples were obtained from the United States, Italy and Spain. PBMCs, B-cell-depleted T cells, or T cells provided the cDNA or gDNA that made up the material.

The CDR3 sequence is 16 residues long. Germline loops: CDR1 MNHNS, CDR2 SASEGT. V lost 1 base and J 7 bases, leaving 17 bases between the germline ends. The source of this sequence is a woman between 45 and 60 years old with acute or convalescent COVID-19. V usage is TRBV6-1 and J usage is TRBJ2-1; D is unclear. The sequenced sample consisted of peripheral blood. The CDR3: CASSEVGSPTRNEQFF. The CDR3 bases are TGTGCCAGCAGTGAAGTCGGCAGCCCTACCAGGAATGAGCAGTTCTTC.